The 8 T cell receptor beta chains below all came from one sample that was sequenced in a study of T cell repertoires in cytomegalovirus infection. TCRdb itself ran the reads through MiXCR, one entry per CDR3 protein. Among over 450,000 distinct CDR3 sequences listed, around 11% were seen once. The sample comprised PBMCs. The receptors were sampled from a human donor in good health (CMV status not recorded). Some clones in this sample may be carry-over from other donors' samples.

This clonotype was observed many times. This chain uses TRBV10-3 with TRBJ1-3, with 7 bases lining up with TRBD1. The CDR3 covers 15 residues. V lost 7 bases, J lost 0 bases, and 6 bases stayed unmatched. Looked up from germline, CDR1 is ENHRY and CDR2 is SYGVKD. CDR3: CAIIDRATSGNTIYF. The DNA of the CDR3 is TGTGCCATCATTGACAGGGCTACCTCTGGAAACACCATATATTTT.

There are many counts of this clonotype. This rearrangement joins TRBV10-3 to TRBJ2-7; 9 positions agree with TRBD1. After removal of 6 bases from V and 3 bases from J, the junction contained 3 bases not matched to a gene. The CDR3 consists of 13 residues. Per the germline V gene, CDR1 is ENHRY and CDR2 is SYGVKD. The CDR3 is CAISSDRGYEQYF. The CDR3 nucleotides are TGTGCCATCAGCTCGGACAGGGGCTACGAGCAGTACTTC.

Many counts were recorded for this clonotype. The chain is built from TRBV12-3 or TRBV12-4 and TRBJ2-5; D uncertain. The CDR3 totals 13 residues. V dropped 5 bases and J dropped 10 bases, with 17 bases sitting between them. The CDR3 loop reads CASSPAEFGNQYF. The DNA of the CDR3 is TGTGCCAGCAGTCCAGCAGAATTTGGAAACCAGTACTTC.

In this sample, this clonotype turned up many times. At one of its ends the junction is not consistent with the germline gene, which may arise from a read error. This sequence joins TRBV24-1 and TRBJ2-1; 9 positions match TRBD2. The CDR3 spans 13 residues. CDR1 KGHDR and CDR2 SFDVKD come from the germline V gene. This CDR3 is CATSDPIAGEGVF. Written as DNA, the CDR3 is TGTGCCACCAGTGATCCTATAGCGGGGGAGGGGGTCTTC.

The chain is built from TRBV14 and TRBJ2-5; D remains unclear. Germline CDR1 is SGHDN and CDR2 is FVKESK. This CDR3 has 13 residues. The germline V and J ends were trimmed by 0 bases and 8 bases, with 10 bases remaining between them. The CDR3 sequence is CASSQDLRQTQYF. The CDR3 DNA sequence: TGTGCCAGCAGCCAAGATCTAAGACAAACCCAGTACTTC. The variable domain in full, completed from reference TRBV14 and TRBJ2-5, reads EAGVTQFPSHSVIEKGQTVTLRCDPISGHDNLYWYRRVMGKEIKFLLHFVKESKQDESGMPNNRFLAERTGGTYSTLKVQPAELEDSGVYFCASSQDLRQTQYFGPGTRLLVL.

Many counts were recorded for this clonotype. The gene calls are TRBV28 and TRBJ2-4; D call uncertain. CDR1 and CDR2 (germline): MDHEN, SYDVKM. V lost 5 bases, J lost 0 bases, and 14 bases lay in between. This CDR3 region has 16 residues. This chain's CDR3 is CASSMNRWGAKNIQYF. The CDR3, as DNA: TGTGCCAGCAGTATGAACAGATGGGGAGCCAAAAACATTCAGTACTTC. Together with reference TRBV28 and TRBJ2-4, the CDR3 gives the full variable domain: DVKVTQSSRYLVKRTGEKVFLECVQDMDHENMFWYRQDPGLGLRLIYFSYDVKMKEKGDIPEGYSVSREKKERFSLILESASTNQTSMYLCASSMNRWGAKNIQYFGAGTRLSVL.

This clonotype was seen many times. This chain joins TRBV7-9 and TRBJ1-5, with D perhaps TRBD1 (6 bases). This CDR3 has 13 amino acids. Germline V CDR1 and CDR2: SEHNR, FQNEAQ (reference sequence). Trimming removed 1 base from V and 9 bases from J, with 10 bases in between. The CDR3 nucleotides are TGTGCCAGCAGCTTAGGGGGGGGGGCGCCCCAGCATTTT. Amino acid sequence: CASSLGGGAPQHF.

This chain links TRBV5-1 with TRBJ2-1, with TRBD2 identical over 9 bases. CDR1 SGHRS and CDR2 YFSETQ come from the germline V gene. V dropped 4 bases and J dropped 3; count of bases not matched to a gene: 5. The CDR3 runs 15 residues. CDR3 sequence reads: CASSPGTSFYNEQFF. CDR3 sequence (DNA): TGCGCCAGCAGCCCAGGGACTAGCTTCTACAATGAGCAGTTCTTC.